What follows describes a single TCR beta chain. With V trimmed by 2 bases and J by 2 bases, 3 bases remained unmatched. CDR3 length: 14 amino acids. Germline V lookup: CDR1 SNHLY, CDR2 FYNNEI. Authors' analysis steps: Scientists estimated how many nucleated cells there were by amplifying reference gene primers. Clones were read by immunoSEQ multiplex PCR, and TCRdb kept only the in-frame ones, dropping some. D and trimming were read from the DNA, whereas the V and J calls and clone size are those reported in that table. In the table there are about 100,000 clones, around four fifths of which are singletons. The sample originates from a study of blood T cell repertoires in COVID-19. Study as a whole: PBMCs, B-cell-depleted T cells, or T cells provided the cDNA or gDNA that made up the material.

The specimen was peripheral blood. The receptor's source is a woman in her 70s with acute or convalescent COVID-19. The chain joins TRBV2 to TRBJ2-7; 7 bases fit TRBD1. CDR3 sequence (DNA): TGTGCCAGCAGTGAATTGCAGGGGGCCTACGAGCAGTACTTC. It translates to CASSELQGAYEQYF.